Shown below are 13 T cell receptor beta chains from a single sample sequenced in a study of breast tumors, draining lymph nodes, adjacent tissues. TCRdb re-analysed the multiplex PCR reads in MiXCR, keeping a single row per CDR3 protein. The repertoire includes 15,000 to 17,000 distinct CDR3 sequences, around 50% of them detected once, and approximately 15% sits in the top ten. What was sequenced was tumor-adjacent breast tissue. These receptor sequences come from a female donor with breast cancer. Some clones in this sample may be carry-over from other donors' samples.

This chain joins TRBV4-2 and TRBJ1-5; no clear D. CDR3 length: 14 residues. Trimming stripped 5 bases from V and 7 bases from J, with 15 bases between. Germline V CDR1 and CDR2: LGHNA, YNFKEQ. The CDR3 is CASSLESSEQPQHF. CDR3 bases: TGTGCCAGCAGCTTGGAGTCAAGCGAGCAGCCCCAGCATTTT.

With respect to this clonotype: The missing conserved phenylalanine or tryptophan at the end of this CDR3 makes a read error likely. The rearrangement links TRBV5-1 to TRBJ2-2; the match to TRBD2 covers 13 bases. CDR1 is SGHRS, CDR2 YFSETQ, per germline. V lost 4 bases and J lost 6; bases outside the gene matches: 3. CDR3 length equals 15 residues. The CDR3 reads CASSPLAGGPGELFY. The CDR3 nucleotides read TGCGCCAGCAGCCCACTAGCGGGAGGGCCCGGGGAGCTGTTTTAT.

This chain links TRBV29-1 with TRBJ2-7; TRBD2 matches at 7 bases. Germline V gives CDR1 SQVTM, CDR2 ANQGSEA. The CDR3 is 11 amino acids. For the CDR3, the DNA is TGCACTTGGGGGGGATCCTACGAGCAGTACGTC. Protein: CTWGGSYEQYV.

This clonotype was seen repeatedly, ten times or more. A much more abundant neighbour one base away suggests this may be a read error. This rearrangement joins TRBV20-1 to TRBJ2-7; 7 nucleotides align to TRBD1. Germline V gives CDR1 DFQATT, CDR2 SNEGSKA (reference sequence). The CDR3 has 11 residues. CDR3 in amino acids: CSAGDSYEQSF. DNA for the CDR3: TGCAGTGCTGGGGACAGTTACGAGCAGTCCTTC.

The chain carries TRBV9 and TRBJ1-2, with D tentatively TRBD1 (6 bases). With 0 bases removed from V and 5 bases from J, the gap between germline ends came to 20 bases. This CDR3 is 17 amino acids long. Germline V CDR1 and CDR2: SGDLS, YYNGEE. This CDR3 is CASSVGPGQGRGYGYTF. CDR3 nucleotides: TGTGCCAGCAGCGTAGGGCCGGGCCAGGGGAGGGGATATGGCTACACCTTC.

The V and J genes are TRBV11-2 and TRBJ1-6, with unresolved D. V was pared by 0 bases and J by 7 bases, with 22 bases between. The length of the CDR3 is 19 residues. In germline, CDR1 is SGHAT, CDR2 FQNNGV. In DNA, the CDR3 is TGTGCCAGCAGCTTAGATCTCCAGGACCGCCAGCCCCCCAATTCACCCCTCCACTTT. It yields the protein CASSLDLQDRQPPNSPLHF. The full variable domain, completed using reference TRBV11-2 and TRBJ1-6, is EAGVAQSPRYKIIEKRQSVAFWCNPISGHATLYWYQQILGQGPKLLIQFQNNGVVDDSQLPKDRFSAERLKGVDSTLKIQPAKLEDSAVYLCASSLDLQDRQPPNSPLHFGNGTRLTVT.

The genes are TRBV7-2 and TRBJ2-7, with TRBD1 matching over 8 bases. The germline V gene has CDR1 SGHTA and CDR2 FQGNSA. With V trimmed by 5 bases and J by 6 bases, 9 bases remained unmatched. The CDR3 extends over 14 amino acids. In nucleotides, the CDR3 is TGTGCCAGCAGCGCGACAGGGCAGGGGGCCGAGCAGTACTTC. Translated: CASSATGQGAEQYF.

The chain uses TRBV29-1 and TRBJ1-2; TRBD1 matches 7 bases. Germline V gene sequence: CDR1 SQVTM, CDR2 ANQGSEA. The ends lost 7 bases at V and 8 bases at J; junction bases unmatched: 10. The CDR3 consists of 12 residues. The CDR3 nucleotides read TGCAGCGCAGGTCTAATGACAGGGGGCTACACCTTC. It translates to CSAGLMTGGYTF.

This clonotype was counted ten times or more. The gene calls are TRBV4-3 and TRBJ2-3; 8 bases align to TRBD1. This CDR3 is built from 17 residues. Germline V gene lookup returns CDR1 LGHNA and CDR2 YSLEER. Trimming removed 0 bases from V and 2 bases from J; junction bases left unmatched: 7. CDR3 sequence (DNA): TGCGCCAGCAGCCAAGAGATCAGGGACAGGTTCACAGATACGCAGTATTTT. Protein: CASSQEIRDRFTDTQYF.

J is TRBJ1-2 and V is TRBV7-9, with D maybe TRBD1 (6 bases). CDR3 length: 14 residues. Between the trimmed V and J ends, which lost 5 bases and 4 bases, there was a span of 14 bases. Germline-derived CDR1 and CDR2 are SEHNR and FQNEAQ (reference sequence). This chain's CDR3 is CASSTGGQSYGYTF. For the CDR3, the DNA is TGTGCCAGCAGCACCGGCGGACAGTCCTATGGCTACACCTTC.

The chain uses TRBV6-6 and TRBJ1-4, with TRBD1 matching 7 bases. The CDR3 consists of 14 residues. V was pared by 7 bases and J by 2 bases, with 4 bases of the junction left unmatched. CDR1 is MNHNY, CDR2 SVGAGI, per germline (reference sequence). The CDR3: CASTQGQTNEKLFF. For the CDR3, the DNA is TGTGCCAGCACACAGGGGCAGACTAATGAAAAACTGTTTTTT.

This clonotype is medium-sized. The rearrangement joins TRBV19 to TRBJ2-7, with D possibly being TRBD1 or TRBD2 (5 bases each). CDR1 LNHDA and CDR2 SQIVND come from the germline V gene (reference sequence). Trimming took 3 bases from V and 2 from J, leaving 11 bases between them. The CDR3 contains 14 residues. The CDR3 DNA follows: TGTGCCAGTAGTATCCGGGACGGACCCTACGAGCAGTACTTC. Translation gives CASSIRDGPYEQYF.

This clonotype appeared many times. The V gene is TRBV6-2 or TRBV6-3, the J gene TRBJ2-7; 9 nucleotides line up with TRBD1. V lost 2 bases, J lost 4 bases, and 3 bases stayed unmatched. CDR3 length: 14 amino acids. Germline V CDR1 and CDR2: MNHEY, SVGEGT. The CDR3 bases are TGTGCCAGCAGTTACCGGGGACAGGGTTACGAGCAGTACTTC. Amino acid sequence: CASSYRGQGYEQYF.